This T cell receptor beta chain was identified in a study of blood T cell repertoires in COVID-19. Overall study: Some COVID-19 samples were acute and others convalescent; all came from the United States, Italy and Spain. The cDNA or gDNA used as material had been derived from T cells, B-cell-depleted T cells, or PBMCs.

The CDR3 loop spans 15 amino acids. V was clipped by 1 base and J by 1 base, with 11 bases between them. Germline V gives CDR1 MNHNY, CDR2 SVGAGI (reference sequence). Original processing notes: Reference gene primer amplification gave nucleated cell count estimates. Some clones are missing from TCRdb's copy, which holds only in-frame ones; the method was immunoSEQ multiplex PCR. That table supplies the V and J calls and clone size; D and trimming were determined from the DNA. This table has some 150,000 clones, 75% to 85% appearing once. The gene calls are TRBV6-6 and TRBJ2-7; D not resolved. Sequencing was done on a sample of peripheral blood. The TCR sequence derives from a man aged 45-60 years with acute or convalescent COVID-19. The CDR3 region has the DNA TGTGCCAGCAGTTACTACCCAGAGACATCCTACGAGCAGTACTTC. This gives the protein CASSYYPETSYEQYF.